The source of this T cell receptor beta chain is a study of T cells in Graves' hyperthyroidism and ophthalmopathy. The CDR3 consists of 9 residues. Germline V gives CDR1 SQVTM, CDR2 ANQGSEA. Over 18 months, lack of ophthalmopathy progression marked Graves' hyperthyroidism as stable. Hyperthyroidism was newly diagnosed in patients aged 18 to 65 (duration under 2 months). Uncontrolled infections, other autoimmune diseases, pregnancy or lactation led to exclusion of patients. Authors of the study amplified TCR beta CDR3 regions from RNA transcripts. Primed by the HTBI set, a first-round RT-PCR was run on the TCR CDR3. TCRdb re-called the multiplex PCR reads with MiXCR, one entry per CDR3 protein. The sample yields some 600,000 distinct CDR3 sequences, about 45% seen once. Study observations and caveats: A model built on 13 V-J features separated ophthalmopathy from stable hyperthyroidism.

As to this clonotype: Antigen unknown.

This receptor was obtained from a woman between 18 and 29 years old with Graves' hyperthyroidism. The rearrangement uses TRBV29-1 and TRBJ1-2; D is uncertain. The sequencing sample was made of peripheral blood or thyroid tissue (not recorded which). CDR3 in DNA: TGCAGGGATGGCTATGGCTACACCTTC. Translated, it gives CRDGYGYTF.